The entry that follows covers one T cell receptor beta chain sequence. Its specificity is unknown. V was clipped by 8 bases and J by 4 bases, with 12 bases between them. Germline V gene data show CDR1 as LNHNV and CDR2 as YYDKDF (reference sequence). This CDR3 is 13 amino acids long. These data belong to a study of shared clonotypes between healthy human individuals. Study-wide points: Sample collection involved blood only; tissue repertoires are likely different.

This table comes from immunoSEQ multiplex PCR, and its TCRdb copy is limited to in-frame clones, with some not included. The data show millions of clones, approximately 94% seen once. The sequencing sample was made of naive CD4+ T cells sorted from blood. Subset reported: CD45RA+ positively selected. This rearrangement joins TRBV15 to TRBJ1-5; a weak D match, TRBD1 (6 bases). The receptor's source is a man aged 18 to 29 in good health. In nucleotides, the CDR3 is TGTGCCACCTCCCCAGGGGTTAATCAGCCCCAGCATTTT. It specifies CATSPGVNQPQHF.